Listed below are T cell receptor beta chains from one sample, sequenced in a study of cytomegalovirus exposure and HLA in healthy donors. Sequencing was performed with immunoSEQ multiplex PCR; in TCRdb, only in-frame clones are kept and a portion is missing. The table records 50,000 to 65,000 clones, 90% to 97% of them present only once. The specimen was PBMCs. Receptors originate from a woman aged 18-29 years in good health and CMV-seronegative. The CDR3 runs from the conserved cysteine through the conserved F or W. D genes are given only for firm matches. For some rows the clone size is stated as once, few or many, or as a class when expanded; others skip it.

V	size	J	D	CDR3	DNA
TRBV7-2	.	TRBJ2-7	.	CASRGHPTYEQYF	TGTGCCAGCAGGGGACACCCGACCTACGAGCAGTACTTC
TRBV27	.	TRBJ2-7	.	CASSPGGGGGEQYF	TGTGCCAGCAGCCCCGGAGGCGGAGGAGGCGAGCAGTACTTC
TRBV6-4	.	TRBJ2-3	TRBD2	CASSEVSGSVDTQYF	TGTGCCAGCAGTGAAGTTAGCGGGAGTGTAGATACGCAGTATTTT
TRBV4-1	.	TRBJ1-2	TRBD1	CASSGREQGGYGYTF	TGCGCCAGCAGCGGCCGGGAGCAGGGGGGTTATGGCTACACCTTC
TRBV4-3	.	TRBJ2-2	.	CASSPTRGYTGELFF	TGCGCCAGCAGCCCGACCCGGGGGTACACCGGGGAGCTGTTTTTT
TRBV9	.	TRBJ2-5	.	CASSVDGGGVRETQYF	TGTGCCAGCAGCGTAGATGGAGGGGGCGTTCGGGAGACCCAGTACTTC
TRBV30	.	TRBJ1-2	TRBD1	CAWSPPGQAPPYGYTF	TGTGCCTGGAGTCCCCCCGGACAGGCCCCGCCCTATGGCTACACCTTC
TRBV5-8	.	TRBJ2-7	.	CASSLGGLSYEQYF	TGTGCCAGCAGCTTGGGGGGCCTCTCCTACGAGCAGTACTTC
TRBV7-2	.	TRBJ2-7	.	CASSEDDRGQYF	TGTGCCAGCAGCGAGGACGACCGGGGGCAGTACTTC
TRBV7-7	.	TRBJ1-4	.	CASSSGTQGGGEKLFF	TGTGCCAGCAGCTCCGGGACCCAGGGAGGTGGTGAAAAACTGTTTTTT
TRBV12-1	.	TRBJ2-4	.	CASSLPHRGQLNIQYF	TGTGCCAGCAGCCTGCCCCACAGGGGGCAGTTGAACATTCAGTACTTC
TRBV2	.	TRBJ2-3	.	CASSAARAGSTDTQYF	TGTGCCAGCAGTGCGGCGCGGGCGGGATCCACAGATACGCAGTATTTT
TRBV6-1	.	TRBJ2-7	TRBD1	CASIGTLDRGYEQYF	TGTGCCAGCATTGGGACCCTCGACAGGGGCTACGAGCAGTACTTC
TRBV19	.	TRBJ2-1	TRBD2	CASRGLAGRSYNEQFF	TGTGCCAGTAGGGGGTTAGCGGGCCGCTCCTACAATGAGCAGTTCTTC
TRBV7-9	once	TRBJ1-2	.	CASSLAPGNYGYTF	TGTGCCAGCAGCTTAGCGCCAGGGAACTATGGCTACACCTTC
TRBV27	.	TRBJ2-5	.	CASSLAGTASGETQYF	TGTGCCAGCAGTTTAGCCGGGACAGCAAGCGGGGAGACCCAGTACTTC
TRBV7-2	.	TRBJ1-2	TRBD1	CASSQQGAGGYTF	TGTGCCAGCAGCCAACAGGGGGCGGGGGGCTACACCTTC